The 25 T cell receptor beta chains reported below all come from one sample, sequenced in a study of blood T cell repertoires in COVID-19. The assay was immunoSEQ multiplex PCR, and TCRdb's table has in-frame clones only and misses some. Found here are some 250,000 clones, approximately 86% of them singletons; the top ten hold approximately 2%. Specimen: peripheral blood. Receptors were obtained from a man in his thirties or forties with active or convalescent COVID-19.

This rearrangement joins TRBV7-6 to TRBJ1-1; no definite D call. Germline V gene sequence: CDR1 SGHVS, CDR2 FNYEAQ. With 1 base removed from V and 4 bases from J, the gap between germline ends came to 22 bases. The CDR3 totals 18 residues. In DNA, the CDR3 is TGTGCCAGCAGCTTAGGGGAGAGGTTGGACCACAATCTCACTGAAGCTTTCTTT. This translates into CASSLGERLDHNLTEAFF.

J is TRBJ1-1 and V is TRBV9; D gene unclear. The CDR3 contains 13 residues. V dropped 0 bases and J dropped 6 bases, with 9 bases sitting between them. Germline CDR1 SGDLS, CDR2 YYNGEE. The CDR3 DNA reads as TGTGCCAGCAGCGTAGTCATTTCCCCTGAAGCTTTCTTT. It codes for CASSVVISPEAFF.

The V gene is TRBV9, the J gene TRBJ2-1, with 9 positions matching TRBD2. The CDR3 is 16 residues long. Germline lookup yields CDR1 SGDLS and CDR2 YYNGEE. J gave up 9 bases and V 0 bases, and 10 bases lay outside the gene matches. CDR3 coding DNA: TGTGCCAGCAGCGTAGTGGGTGGCGGGGGGGCCGGTGAGCAGTTCTTC. Amino acids: CASSVVGGGGAGEQFF.

CDR3: CASSGRGTEAFF. The CDR3 DNA follows: TGTGCCAGCAGCGGCCGGGGAACTGAAGCTTTCTTT. This chain links TRBV27 with TRBJ1-1; D ambiguous. In germline, CDR1 is MNHEY, CDR2 SMNVEV (reference sequence). The V end was cut by 6 bases, the J end by 5 bases, with 10 bases between. This CDR3 is built from 12 residues.

The rearrangement links TRBV27 to TRBJ1-2; TRBD1 matches 7 bases. The V and J ends lost 5 bases and 1 base, in that order; junction bases with no gene match: 7. Looked up from germline, CDR1 is MNHEY and CDR2 is SMNVEV (reference sequence). The CDR3 extends over 15 amino acids. The DNA of the CDR3 is TGTGCCAGCAGTCCCGCGGGACAGCGTAACTATGGCTACACCTTC. It translates to CASSPAGQRNYGYTF.

The chain combines TRBV5-1 with TRBJ2-2; 7 nucleotides match TRBD1. Germline lookup yields CDR1 SGHRS and CDR2 YFSETQ. The CDR3 totals 16 residues. V dropped 4 bases and J dropped 0; count of bases not matched to a gene: 6. The chain's CDR3 is CASSLTGVSNTGELFF. The DNA for the CDR3 is TGCGCCAGCAGCCTCACAGGGGTTTCGAACACCGGGGAGCTGTTTTTT. Full variable domain (remainder filled in from reference TRBV5-1 and TRBJ2-2): KAGVTQTPRYLIKTRGQQVTLSCSPISGHRSVSWYQQTPGQGLQFLFEYFSETQRNKGNFPGRFSGRQFSNSRSEMNVSTLELGDSALYLCASSLTGVSNTGELFFGEGSRLTVL.

The chain has TRBV6-6 and TRBJ2-7, with 13 bases identical to TRBD2. This CDR3 is built from 19 residues. The junction had 17 bases not matched to a gene; V was cut back by 5 bases and J by 4 bases. Germline V gene sequence: CDR1 MNHNY, CDR2 SVGAGI (reference sequence). For the CDR3, the DNA is TGTGCCAGCAGTCCCAGACTAGCGGGGGGCCATGGACCAAGGTACGAGCAGTACTTC. Protein: CASSPRLAGGHGPRYEQYF.

V and J are TRBV7-9 and TRBJ1-2, with a possible D match to TRBD1 (5 bases). The V end lost 1 base, the J end lost 8 bases, and 14 bases lay between the germline ends. CDR1 SEHNR and CDR2 FQNEAQ come from the germline V gene (reference sequence). CDR3 length: 14 residues. The CDR3 loop reads CASSLDGTWAGYTF. The CDR3 bases are TGTGCCAGCAGCTTAGACGGGACTTGGGCGGGCTACACCTTC.

This clone was seen just once. The chain couples TRBV24-1 to TRBJ1-3; 7 bases map to TRBD1. V shed 7 bases and J 3 bases; nucleotides not matched to a gene: 5. The CDR3 is 14 amino acids. CDR1 is KGHDR, CDR2 SFDVKD, per germline. The CDR3 spells CATRTGPVGNTIYF. CDR3 coding DNA: TGTGCCACCAGGACAGGGCCTGTTGGAAACACCATATATTTT.

The chain links TRBV18 to TRBJ1-1, with 7 positions matching TRBD1. V was clipped by 1 base and J by 8 bases; unmatched bases: 4. CDR3 length equals 13 residues. CDR1 and CDR2 (germline): KGHSH, LQKENI. CDR3 DNA sequence: TGTGCCAGCTCACCACAGTGGGACAGCGAAGCTTTCTTT. Its translation is CASSPQWDSEAFF.

This chain joins TRBV28 and TRBJ2-3; D ambiguous. V dropped 6 bases and J dropped 11 bases, with 12 bases sitting between them. Germline values: CDR1 MDHEN, CDR2 SYDVKM. The CDR3 extends over 11 amino acids. The CDR3 region has the DNA TGTGCCAGCAGCTATGATTTTGTGCAGTATTTT. As protein: CASSYDFVQYF.

CDR3 DNA: TGTGCCAGCAGCACCTCGACAGGGGGCCATAATTCACCCCTCCACTTT. The encoded protein is CASSTSTGGHNSPLHF. The chain has TRBV5-6 and TRBJ1-6; 10 positions match TRBD1. CDR1 and CDR2 from the germline V gene are SGHDT and YYEEEE. J gave up 5 bases and V 4 bases, and 6 bases lay outside the gene matches. There are 16 residues in the CDR3.

The chain carries TRBV10-2 and TRBJ2-7; no clear D. The CDR3 sequence is 14 residues long. CDR1 and CDR2 (germline): WSHSY, SAAADI. The V end was cut by 3 bases, the J end by 9 bases, with 18 bases between. This CDR3 is CASSEQPTRVSQYF. The CDR3 region has the DNA TGCGCCAGCAGTGAACAACCGACCCGGGTGTCGCAGTACTTC.

CDR3 sequence: CASSLGTANYGYTF. CDR3 coding DNA: TGTGCCAGCAGCTTAGGGACAGCTAACTATGGCTACACCTTC. The chain employs TRBV7-2 and TRBJ1-2; D may be TRBD1 (6 bases). The CDR3 spans 14 residues. The germline V and J ends were trimmed by 1 base and 0 bases, with 6 bases remaining between them. The germline CDR1 and CDR2 sequences are SGHTA and FQGNSA.

This sequence joins TRBV6-5 and TRBJ1-2; 10 nucleotides agree with TRBD1. In germline, CDR1 is MNHEY, CDR2 SVGAGI. The length of the CDR3 is 15 residues. The ends lost 6 bases at V and 4 bases at J; junction bases unmatched: 8. DNA of the CDR3: TGTGCCAGCAGCCTGAGACAGGGGGCATCCTATGGCTACACCTTC. Encoded protein: CASSLRQGASYGYTF.

The rearrangement uses TRBV5-5 and TRBJ1-5; D possibly corresponds to TRBD1 (5 bases). The CDR3 sequence is 14 residues long. The germline CDR1 and CDR2 sequences are SGHKS and YYEKEE (reference sequence). V gave up 6 bases and J gave up 6 bases, with 16 bases separating them. CDR3 region: CASTFGVGGQPQHF. The CDR3, as DNA: TGTGCCAGCACCTTTGGTGTGGGGGGTCAGCCCCAGCATTTT.

The genes are TRBV6-4 and TRBJ1-2; D may be TRBD1 (5 bases). Trimming cost V 4 bases and J 6 bases, with 18 bases left between them. The CDR3 has 15 residues. Germline V lookup: CDR1 MRHNA, CDR2 SNTAGT. CDR3 nucleotides: TGTGCCAGCAGTGGCCCGACAGAACCAGGCAATGGCTACACCTTC. This codes for CASSGPTEPGNGYTF.

J is TRBJ1-2 and V is TRBV7-8; a weak D match, TRBD1 (5 bases). Germline CDR1 is SGHVS and CDR2 is FQNEAQ. The CDR3 is 17 amino acids. The V and J ends lost 4 bases and 7 bases respectively, with 25 bases between them. The CDR3 loop reads CASSSSYGQIRFTGYTF. CDR3 nucleotide sequence: TGTGCCAGCAGCTCGTCCTACGGACAAATACGGTTTACTGGCTACACCTTC.

Written as DNA, the CDR3 is TGTGCCAGCAGTTTGGGACAGACCACTGAAGCTTTCTTT. Translated: CASSLGQTTEAFF. The chain carries TRBV27 and TRBJ1-1, with TRBD1 matching 7 bases. Germline V gene data show CDR1 as MNHEY and CDR2 as SMNVEV (reference sequence). The CDR3 runs 13 residues. With 3 bases clipped from V and 4 bases from J, the junction kept 2 bases outside the gene matches.

This clone was recorded only once. This chain links TRBV29-1 with TRBJ1-4, with D uncertain. Germline loops: CDR1 SQVTM, CDR2 ANQGSEA. The length of the CDR3 is 13 residues. Trimming left V 6 bases short and J 0 bases short, with 8 bases between. CDR3 nucleotide sequence: TGCAGCGTGAGACTTTCAACTAATGAAAAACTGTTTTTT. Residues: CSVRLSTNEKLFF.

The J gene is TRBJ1-2, the V gene TRBV5-4, with TRBD1 identical over 8 bases. The V and J ends lost 4 bases and 4 bases, in that order; junction bases with no gene match: 12. Germline CDR1 reads SGHNT; CDR2 reads YYREEE (reference sequence). CDR3 length equals 16 residues. CDR3 amino acids: CASSPWAGGELYGYTF. DNA of the CDR3: TGTGCCAGCAGCCCCTGGGCAGGGGGCGAGCTCTATGGCTACACCTTC.

The chain is built from TRBV9 and TRBJ1-2; TRBD1 aligns across 8 bases. This CDR3 is built from 15 residues. Germline-derived CDR1 and CDR2 are SGDLS and YYNGEE. With V trimmed by 3 bases and J by 3 bases, 7 bases remained unmatched. The CDR3 protein is CASSEEQGGYYGYTF. The CDR3 DNA sequence: TGTGCCAGCAGCGAGGAACAGGGGGGTTACTATGGCTACACCTTC.

The chain combines TRBV4-2 with TRBJ1-5; D unresolved. The V gene lost 0 bases and the J gene lost 3 bases, with 9 bases spanning the gap. Germline CDR1 and CDR2: LGHNA and YNFKEQ. The CDR3 is made up of 15 amino acids. The CDR3 sequence: CASSQDTVANQPQHF. The DNA of the CDR3 is TGTGCCAGCAGCCAAGATACGGTCGCCAATCAGCCCCAGCATTTT.

V and J are TRBV5-8 and TRBJ2-7; 9 nucleotides align to TRBD1. Unmatched junction bases numbered 5, after V lost 4 bases and J lost 6 bases. From germline, CDR1 is SGHTS and CDR2 YDEGEE. This CDR3 region has 13 residues. CDR3 sequence reads: CASSRDRVREQYF. CDR3 coding DNA: TGTGCCAGCAGCCGGGACAGGGTGCGCGAGCAGTACTTC.

This sequence joins TRBV4-1 and TRBJ1-2, with TRBD1 matching over 9 bases. The CDR3 spans 14 residues. The germline gives CDR1 MGHRA, CDR2 YSYEKL. Trimming at V came to 2 bases and at J to 6 bases, leaving 4 bases not matched to a gene. The CDR3 DNA reads as TGCGCCAGCAGCCAAACCGGGACAGGGAATGGCTACACCTTC. Its protein product is CASSQTGTGNGYTF.